The clone carrying this T cell receptor (beta chain) was detected many times. What it binds is unknown. The sample belongs to a study of neurological immune-mediated disorders. 5'RACE with 10-nucleotide random UMIs generated the cDNA. TCRdb analysed the 5' RACE reads with MiXCR anew, one entry per CDR3 protein. The table includes 87,000 or so distinct CDR3 sequences, 3.5% to 4% detected once. A total of 2 million PBMCs stored at -80 degrees C provided the unsorted libraries. Notes on the study in general: In multiple sclerosis patients, the repertoire cluster was unrelated to clinical or MRI findings. Across subjects, expanded clones had no CDR3 amino acid sequences in common, pointing to private repertoires in all groups.

This clonotype was sampled from a young woman with multiple sclerosis. The sample consisted of PBMCs.

CDR3: CAWRRTSREGNTIYF. CDR3 bases: TGTGCCTGGAGAAGGACTTCCCGAGAAGGAAACACCATATATTTT. The chain combines TRBV30 with TRBJ1-3; D is ambiguous. Trimming removed 3 bases at V and 4 bases at J, with 16 bases between. CDR3 length equals 15 residues. Germline-derived CDR1 and CDR2 are GTSNPN and SVGIG (reference sequence).